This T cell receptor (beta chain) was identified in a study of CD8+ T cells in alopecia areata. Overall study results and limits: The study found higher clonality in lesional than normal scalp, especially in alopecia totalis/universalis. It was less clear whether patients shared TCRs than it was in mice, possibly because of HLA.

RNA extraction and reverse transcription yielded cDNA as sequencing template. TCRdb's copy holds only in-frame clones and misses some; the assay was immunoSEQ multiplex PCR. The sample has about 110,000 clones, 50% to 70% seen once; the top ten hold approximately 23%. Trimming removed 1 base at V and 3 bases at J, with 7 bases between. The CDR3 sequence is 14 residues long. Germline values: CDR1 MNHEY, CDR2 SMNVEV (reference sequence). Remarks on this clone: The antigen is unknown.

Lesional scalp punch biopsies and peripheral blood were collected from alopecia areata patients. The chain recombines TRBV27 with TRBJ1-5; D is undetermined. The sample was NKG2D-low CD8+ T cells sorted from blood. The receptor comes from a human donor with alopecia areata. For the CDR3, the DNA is TGTGCCAGCAGTTTATTGGATTACAATCAGCCCCAGCATTTT. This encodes CASSLLDYNQPQHF.